These T cell receptor beta chains were read from a single sample in a study of OX40 agonist ivuxolimab in advanced cancers. Sequenced by immunoSEQ multiplex PCR; TCRdb stores in-frame clones only, minus some. Of 20,000 to 25,000 clones listed, approximately 90% are singletons. The specimen was CD4+ or CD8+ T cells sorted from blood, collected in a trial of the OX40 agonist ivuxolimab. The receptors here all came from an adult with an advanced solid tumor such as melanoma, head and neck, liver or kidney cancer. Each CDR3 is given with its conserved first and last residue. A D gene is named only where the DNA matches it firmly. Clone size is shown for a subset of rows, as once, few, many or a class of expanded clone.

TRBJ2-6,TRBV6-1,.,.,CATLSSGANVLTF,TGTGCCACCTTAAGCTCTGGGGCCAACGTCCTGACTTTC
TRBJ1-5,TRBV23-1,.,.,CASSQQHSNQPQHF,TGCGCCAGCAGTCAACAGCATAGCAATCAGCCCCAGCATTTT
TRBJ2-1,TRBV10-1,.,TRBD2,CASSESPLAGVPEQFF,TGCGCCAGCAGTGAGTCACCCCTAGCGGGAGTCCCTGAGCAGTTCTTC
TRBJ2-3,TRBV6-4,few,TRBD2,CASSGTSGGTDTQYF,TGTGCCAGCAGTGGGACTAGCGGGGGCACAGATACGCAGTATTTT
TRBJ2-3,TRBV5-4,.,TRBD2,CASSSLAGGTDTQYF,TGTGCCAGCAGCTCCCTAGCGGGGGGCACAGATACGCAGTATTTT
TRBJ2-7,TRBV2,.,TRBD2,CASSGAGGRYEQYF,TGTGCCAGCAGTGGGGCGGGAGGGCGGTACGAGCAGTACTTC
TRBJ2-7,TRBV29-1,.,.,CSVVGANEQYF,TGCAGCGTTGTAGGGGCCAACGAGCAGTACTTC
TRBJ2-2,TRBV9,.,.,CASSVPGLWDTGELFF,TGTGCCAGCAGCGTTCCGGGACTGTGGGACACCGGGGAGCTGTTTTTT
TRBJ2-7,TRBV5-1,once,.,CASSGDGTVYEQYF,TGCGCCAGCAGCGGAGACGGGACGGTCTACGAGCAGTACTTC
TRBJ2-1,TRBV28,.,TRBD2,CASSLASGGNNEQFF,TGTGCCAGCAGTTTGGCTAGCGGGGGAAACAATGAGCAGTTCTTC
TRBJ2-1,TRBV2,.,TRBD2,CASSGREGRNEQFF,TGTGCCAGCAGTGGGCGGGAGGGCCGAAATGAGCAGTTCTTC